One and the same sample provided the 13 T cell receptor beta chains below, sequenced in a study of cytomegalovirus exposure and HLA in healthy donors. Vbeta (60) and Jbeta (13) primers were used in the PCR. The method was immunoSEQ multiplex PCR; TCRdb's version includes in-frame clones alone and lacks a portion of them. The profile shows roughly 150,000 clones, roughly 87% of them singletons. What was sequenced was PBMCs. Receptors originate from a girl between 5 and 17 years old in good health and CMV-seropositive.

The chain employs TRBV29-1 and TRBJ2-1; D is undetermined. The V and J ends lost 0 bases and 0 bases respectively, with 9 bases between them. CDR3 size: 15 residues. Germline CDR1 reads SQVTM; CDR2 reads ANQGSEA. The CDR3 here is CSVEDPVSSYNEQFF. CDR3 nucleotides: TGCAGCGTTGAAGATCCCGTGAGCTCCTACAATGAGCAGTTCTTC.

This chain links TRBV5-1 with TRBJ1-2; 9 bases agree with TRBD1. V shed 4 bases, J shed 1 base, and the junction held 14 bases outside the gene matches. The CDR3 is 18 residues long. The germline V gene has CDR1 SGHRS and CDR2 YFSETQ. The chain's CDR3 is CASSPGPGQGRLNYGYTF. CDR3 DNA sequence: TGCGCCAGCAGCCCAGGACCGGGACAGGGTCGACTTAACTATGGCTACACCTTC.

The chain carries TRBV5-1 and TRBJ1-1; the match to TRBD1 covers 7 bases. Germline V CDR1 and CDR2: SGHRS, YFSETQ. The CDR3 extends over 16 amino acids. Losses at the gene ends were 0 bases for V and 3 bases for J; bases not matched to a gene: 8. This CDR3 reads CASSLGGGSAYTEAFF. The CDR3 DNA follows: TGCGCCAGCAGCTTGGGAGGGGGCTCAGCGTACACTGAAGCTTTCTTT.

Here the CDR3 DNA reads TGCGCCAGCAGCCAAGAGGGACTAGCGTACTCCTACAATGAGCAGTTCTTC. This sequence encodes CASSQEGLAYSYNEQFF. J is TRBJ2-1 and V is TRBV4-1; 10 bases are shared with TRBD2. CDR3 size: 17 residues. Germline V lookup: CDR1 MGHRA, CDR2 YSYEKL. Trimming cost V 0 bases and J 0 bases; bases outside gene matches: 2.

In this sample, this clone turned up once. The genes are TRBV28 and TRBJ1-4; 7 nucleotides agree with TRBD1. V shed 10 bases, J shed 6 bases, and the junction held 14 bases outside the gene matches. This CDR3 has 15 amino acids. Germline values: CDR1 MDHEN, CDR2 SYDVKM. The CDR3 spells CAIKTGSVGDEKLFF. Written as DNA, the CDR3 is TGTGCCATCAAGACAGGGTCGGTGGGGGATGAAAAACTGTTTTTT.

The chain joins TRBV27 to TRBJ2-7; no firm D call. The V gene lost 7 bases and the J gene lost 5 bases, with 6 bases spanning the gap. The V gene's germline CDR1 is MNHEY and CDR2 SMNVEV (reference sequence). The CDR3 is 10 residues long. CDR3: CASTRDEQYF. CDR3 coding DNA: TGTGCCAGCACTCGAGACGAGCAGTACTTC.

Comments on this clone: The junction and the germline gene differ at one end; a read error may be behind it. The CDR3 nucleotides read TGTTCCAGCAGCTTAGTCGTCGGACAGCACTCTGGAAACACCATATATTTT. It codes for CSSSLVVGQHSGNTIYF. The chain has TRBV7-9 and TRBJ1-3; tentative D call: TRBD1 (6 bases). CDR1 is SEHNR, CDR2 FQNEAQ, per germline (reference sequence). The CDR3 is 17 residues long.

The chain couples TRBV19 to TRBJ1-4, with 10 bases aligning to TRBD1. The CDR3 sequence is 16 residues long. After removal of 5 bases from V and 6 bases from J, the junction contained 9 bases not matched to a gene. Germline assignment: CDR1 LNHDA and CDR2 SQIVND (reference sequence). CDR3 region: CASSVHRDRGYEKLFF. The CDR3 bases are TGTGCCAGTAGTGTCCACCGGGACAGGGGATATGAAAAACTGTTTTTT.

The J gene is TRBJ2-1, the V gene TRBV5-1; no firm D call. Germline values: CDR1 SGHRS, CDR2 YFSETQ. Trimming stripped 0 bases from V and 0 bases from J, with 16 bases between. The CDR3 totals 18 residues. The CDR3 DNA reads TGCGCCAGCAGCTTGGATTGGTTAGCCCGGATCTCCTACAATGAGCAGTTCTTC. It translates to CASSLDWLARISYNEQFF.

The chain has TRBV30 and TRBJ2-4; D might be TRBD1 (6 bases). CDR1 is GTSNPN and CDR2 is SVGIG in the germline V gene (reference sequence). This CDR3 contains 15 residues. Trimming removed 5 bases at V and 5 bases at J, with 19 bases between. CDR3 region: CAWAPTGMSQNIQYF. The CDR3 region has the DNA TGTGCCTGGGCCCCAACAGGGATGTCGCAAAACATTCAGTACTTC.

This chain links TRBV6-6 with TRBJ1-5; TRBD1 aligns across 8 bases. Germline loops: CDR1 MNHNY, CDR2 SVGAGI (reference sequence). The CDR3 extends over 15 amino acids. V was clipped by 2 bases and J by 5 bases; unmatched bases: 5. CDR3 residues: CASSYPRGPYQPQHF. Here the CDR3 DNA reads TGTGCCAGCAGTTACCCCAGGGGGCCCTATCAGCCCCAGCATTTT.

The CDR3 reads CASSEDRDSEQFF. The CDR3 nucleotides are TGTGCCAGCAGTGAAGATAGGGACAGTGAGCAGTTCTTC. The gene calls are TRBV6-5 and TRBJ2-1; TRBD1 agrees at 7 bases. The J segment lost 9 bases and the V segment lost 5 bases, leaving 7 bases of the junction unmatched. Germline V gene lookup returns CDR1 MNHEY and CDR2 SVGAGI. CDR3 length: 13 residues.

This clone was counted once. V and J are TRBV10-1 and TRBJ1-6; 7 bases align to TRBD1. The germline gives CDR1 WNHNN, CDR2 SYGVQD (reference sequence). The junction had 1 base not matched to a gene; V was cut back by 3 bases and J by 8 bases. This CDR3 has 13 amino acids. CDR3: CASSDDRDSPLHF. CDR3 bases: TGCGCCAGCAGTGACGACAGGGATTCACCCCTCCACTTT.